This TCR beta chain emerged from a study of T cells in localized non-small cell lung cancer. The CDR3 spans 16 residues. V lost 5 bases, J lost 2 bases, and 9 bases stayed unmatched. Germline V gene data show CDR1 as MGHDK and CDR2 as SYGVNS. Method: immunoSEQ multiplex PCR; TCRdb's copy keeps in-frame clones and lacks some. The profile shows approximately 1,300 clones, around 20% of them singletons. This clonotype was obtained from a woman between 40 and 69 years old with stage I lung adenocarcinoma. The rearrangement joins TRBV25-1 to TRBJ2-7; 10 nucleotides align to TRBD1. The specimen was normal lung tissue next to the tumor, collected before any cancer treatment. As DNA, the CDR3 is TGTGCCAGCAGTCGTCCCGGGACAGGGGTTACCTACGAGCAGTACTTC. Protein: CASSRPGTGVTYEQYF.